A selection of T cell receptor beta chains follows, all from one sample in a study of T-cell reconstitution after alpha-beta-depleted transplantation in children. TCRdb independently ran MiXCR on the PCR reads; one entry per CDR3 protein. Among roughly 500,000 distinct CDR3 sequences listed, around a third were seen once. The sequencing used PBMCs from the stem cell graft donor, collected from the stem cell graft. These receptors all stem from a human donor who donated a stem cell graft to a child with aplastic anemia. Each CDR3 is given without its conserved first and last residue.

V | CDR3
TRBV28 | ASSLPGTLYEQY
TRBV20-1 | SGGPADTQY
TRBV12-3/TRBV12-4 | ASTGGADTQY
TRBV7-9 | ASSPDTNWDSPLH
TRBV7-9 | ASSLAGSRDTGELF
TRBV27 | ASSAALTYNEQF
TRBV18 | ASLGPNAGTEAF
TRBV25-1 | ASSAGQGPDTQY
TRBV6-4 | ASSNDRSWGSPLH
TRBV27 | ASSFDGLTYNEQF
TRBV20-1 | SAQGPGNEKLF
TRBV18 | ASSPPAGSHGYT
TRBV27 | ASSSDRGWNQPQH
TRBV29-1 | SVVDGWNTEAF
TRBV20-1 | SARDPLHEQF
TRBV7-6 | ASSFLPGQENTGELF
TRBV29-1 | SAELLAGNTNEQF
TRBV4-3 | ASGLRTSGSTDTQY
TRBV10-3 | AISEGTHRTDTQY
TRBV6-2/TRBV6-3 | ASTGQGESEQF
TRBV27 | ASRRFMGGQGFHEQF
TRBV5-1 | ASSLARASSNEQF
TRBV5-1 | ASSSGYTTDEKLF
TRBV28 | ATLDRDRYEQY
TRBV7-2 | ASSSYDREQF
TRBV4-3 | ASSKIRDWNTGELF